The present TCR beta chain was sequenced within a study of identical twins. Study results and caveats: Analyses of zero insertions could be partly confounded by invariant MAIT and iNKT cells.

In the case of this clonotype: Antigen: not known.

One entry per CDR3 protein results from TCRdb running MiXCR on the 5' RACE reads. This table holds 450,000 or so distinct CDR3 sequences, 14% found once. The CDR3 totals 15 residues. Germline CDR1 is MNHEY and CDR2 is SMNVEV (reference sequence). V was clipped by 2 bases and J by 3 bases; unmatched bases: 7. These same data were also listed under a study on yellow fever vaccine responses in identical twins.

The V and J genes are TRBV27 and TRBJ2-7, with 7 bases aligning to TRBD2. The material sequenced was CD4+ T cells sorted from blood. The receptor was derived from a woman aged 18-29 years in good health. As DNA, the CDR3 is TGTGCCAGCAGTTTAAGCCGCGGGAGTGTCTACGAGCAGTACTTC. Its translation is CASSLSRGSVYEQYF.